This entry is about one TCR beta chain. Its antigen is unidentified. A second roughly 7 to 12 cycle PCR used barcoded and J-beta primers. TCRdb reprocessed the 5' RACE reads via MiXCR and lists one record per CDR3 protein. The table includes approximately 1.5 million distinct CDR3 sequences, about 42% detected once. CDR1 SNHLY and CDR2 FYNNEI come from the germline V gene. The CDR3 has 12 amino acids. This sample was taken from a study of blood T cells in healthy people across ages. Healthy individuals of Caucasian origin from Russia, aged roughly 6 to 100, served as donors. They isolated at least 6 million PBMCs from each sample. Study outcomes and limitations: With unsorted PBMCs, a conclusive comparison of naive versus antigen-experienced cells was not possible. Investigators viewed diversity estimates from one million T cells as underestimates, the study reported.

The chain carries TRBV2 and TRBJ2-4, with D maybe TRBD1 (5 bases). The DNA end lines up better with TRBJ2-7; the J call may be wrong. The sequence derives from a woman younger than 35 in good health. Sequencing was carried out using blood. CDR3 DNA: TGTGCCAGCAACCACAGGATTGGCGAGCAGTACTTC. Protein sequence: CASNHRIGEQYF.